The 10 T cell receptor beta chains below come from one sample, sequenced in a study of cytomegalovirus exposure and HLA in healthy donors. TCRdb keeps only in-frame clones here, not all; method: immunoSEQ multiplex PCR. Of about 49,000 clones listed, almost 95% were seen once; the top ten hold approximately 1.5%. The sequenced sample consisted of PBMCs. These receptors were collected from a man aged 18 to 30 in good health and CMV-seronegative.

The chain has TRBV5-4 and TRBJ2-1, with 7 bases matching TRBD2. V lost 0 bases, J lost 4 bases, and 1 base stayed unmatched. Germline assignment: CDR1 SGHNT and CDR2 YYREEE (reference sequence). The CDR3 has 14 residues. The CDR3 sequence: CASSLAGLYNEQFF. As DNA, the CDR3 is TGTGCCAGCAGCTTGGCGGGACTATACAATGAGCAGTTCTTC. Filled out from reference TRBV5-4 and TRBJ2-1, the complete variable domain reads ETGVTQSPTHLIKTRGQQVTLRCSSQSGHNTVSWYQQALGQGPQFIFQYYREEENGRGNFPPRFSGLQFPNYSSELNVNALELDDSALYLCASSLAGLYNEQFFGPGTRLTVL.

In DNA, the CDR3 is TGTGCCAGCAGTCTAAAACTAGCGGGAGGGCGCGATGAGCAGTTCTTC. It encodes CASSLKLAGGRDEQFF. V is TRBV27 and J is TRBJ2-1; TRBD2 matches 13 bases. CDR1 MNHEY and CDR2 SMNVEV come from the germline V gene (reference sequence). The CDR3 has 16 residues. Trimming cost V 5 bases and J 8 bases; bases outside gene matches: 9.

This chain connects TRBV19 to TRBJ1-1, with TRBD1 identical over 9 bases. Germline CDR1 LNHDA, CDR2 SQIVND (reference sequence). V lost 4 bases and J lost 0; bases outside the gene matches: 6. This CDR3 region has 16 residues. The CDR3 here is CASSTDRGTMNTEAFF. In DNA, the CDR3 is TGTGCCAGTAGTACCGACAGGGGGACAATGAACACTGAAGCTTTCTTT.

The J gene is TRBJ2-2, the V gene TRBV7-3; 7 bases match TRBD2. After removal of 5 bases from V and 2 bases from J, the junction contained 8 bases not matched to a gene. This CDR3 comprises 16 residues. Germline CDR1 and CDR2: SGHTA and FQGTGA. The CDR3 DNA reads TGTGCCAGCAGCCCAAGACTAGCAGCTAACACCGGGGAGCTGTTTTTT. Encoded protein: CASSPRLAANTGELFF.

The V gene is TRBV6-5, the J gene TRBJ1-1, with D possibly being TRBD1 (5 bases). Trimming cost V 6 bases and J 5 bases, with 13 bases left between them. This CDR3 region has 13 residues. Germline CDR1 is MNHEY and CDR2 is SVGAGI. Written as DNA, the CDR3 is TGTGCCAGCAGAAGCGGGACGGGGACTGAAGCTTTCTTT. It translates to CASRSGTGTEAFF.

This clone is a singleton in its sample. V and J are TRBV2 and TRBJ2-1; the match to TRBD2 covers 10 bases. CDR1 and CDR2 from the germline V gene are SNHLY and FYNNEI. Trimming cost V 7 bases and J 8 bases; bases outside gene matches: 11. This CDR3 region has 15 residues. CDR3 sequence (DNA): TGTGCCAGCAATGGACTAGCGGTGACCTGGGATGAGCAGTTCTTC. Its translation is CASNGLAVTWDEQFF. Drawing the rest from reference TRBV2 and TRBJ2-1, the complete variable domain is EPEVTQTPSHQVTQMGQEVILRCVPISNHLYFYWYRQILGQKVEFLVSFYNNEISEKSEIFDDQFSVERPDGSNFTLKIRSTKLEDSAMYFCASNGLAVTWDEQFFGPGTRLTVL.

This clone was counted once. This chain joins TRBV6-4 and TRBJ2-1, with D possibly matching TRBD2 (6 bases). This CDR3 is 14 amino acids long. Deletions cut 0 bases from V and 9 bases from J, with 12 bases between. The germline gives CDR1 MRHNA, CDR2 SNTAGT. The CDR3 spells CASSDSGGGAEQFF. The CDR3 DNA sequence: TGTGCCAGCAGTGACTCCGGGGGAGGAGCTGAGCAGTTCTTC.

The chain couples TRBV19 to TRBJ2-6, with D possibly TRBD2 on 5 matching bases. In germline, CDR1 is LNHDA, CDR2 SQIVND (reference sequence). The ends were cut back, 2 bases at V and 0 bases at J, with 8 bases in the middle. This CDR3 has 16 amino acids. CDR3 coding DNA: TGTGCCAGTAGTATAACAGCGGCCTCTGGGGCCAACGTCCTGACTTTC. Its translation is CASSITAASGANVLTF.

The J gene is TRBJ1-5, the V gene TRBV6-1; D remains ambiguous. Germline CDR1 MNHNS, CDR2 SASEGT. The CDR3 totals 14 residues. Trimming cost V 4 bases and J 2 bases, with 9 bases left between them. The CDR3 here is CASSGGGGNQPQHF. The CDR3 region has the DNA TGTGCCAGCAGTGGGGGAGGAGGCAATCAGCCCCAGCATTTT.

This chain links TRBV30 with TRBJ1-5; D unresolved. This CDR3 contains 13 residues. Germline lookup yields CDR1 GTSNPN and CDR2 SVGIG (reference sequence). The V end was cut by 0 bases, the J end by 5 bases, with 8 bases between. CDR3 DNA: TGTGCCTGGAGTGTAACCCGGGATCAGCCCCAGCATTTT. Amino acid sequence: CAWSVTRDQPQHF.